These 24 T cell receptor beta chains share one sample of origin, sequenced in a study of OX40 agonist ivuxolimab in advanced cancers. Clones were read by immunoSEQ multiplex PCR, and TCRdb kept only the in-frame ones, dropping some. The sample lists roughly 67,000 clones, 70% to 85% occurring once. This sample comprised CD4+ or CD8+ T cells sorted from blood, obtained in a trial of the OX40 agonist ivuxolimab. These receptors all stem from an adult with an advanced solid tumor such as melanoma, head and neck, liver or kidney cancer.

The chain uses TRBV6-1 and TRBJ1-2, with TRBD1 matching over 7 bases. This CDR3 region has 12 residues. V trimming: 5 bases; J trimming: 4 bases; junction bases outside the gene matches: 1. CDR1 and CDR2 from the germline V gene are MNHNS and SASEGT. Here the CDR3 reads CASSRQGYGYTF. The DNA of the CDR3 is TGTGCCAGCAGTCGACAGGGCTATGGCTACACCTTC.

The chain joins TRBV6-1 to TRBJ1-2; 8 bases agree with TRBD1. CDR3 length: 14 amino acids. V was pared by 4 bases and J by 4 bases, with 5 bases of the junction left unmatched. Germline CDR1 reads MNHNS; CDR2 reads SASEGT. This chain's CDR3 is CASSVGGQAYGYTF. The CDR3 DNA follows: TGTGCCAGCAGTGTAGGGGGACAGGCCTATGGCTACACCTTC.

This clone was seen only a few times. The chain employs TRBV6-1 and TRBJ1-6; a weak D match, TRBD1 (5 bases). The CDR3 consists of 14 residues. V was shortened by 2 bases and J by 6 bases, with 8 bases between the two germline ends. Germline CDR1 reads MNHNS; CDR2 reads SASEGT. CDR3 protein: CASSELGVNSPLHF. Here the CDR3 DNA reads TGTGCCAGCAGTGAACTAGGGGTTAATTCACCCCTCCACTTT.

With respect to this clone: The same CDR3 also results from other DNA sequences found in this sample. J is TRBJ2-1 and V is TRBV5-1; 9 bases fit TRBD2. J was trimmed by 6 bases and V by 3 bases; bases with no gene match: 1. Germline V CDR1 and CDR2: SGHRS, YFSETQ. The CDR3 sequence is 13 residues long. The CDR3 protein is CASSWGLANEQFF. The CDR3 bases are TGCGCCAGCAGCTGGGGACTAGCCAATGAGCAGTTCTTC.

V usage is TRBV28 and J usage is TRBJ1-5, with TRBD1 matching 7 bases. In germline, CDR1 is MDHEN, CDR2 SYDVKM. The CDR3 is 17 residues long. After removal of 3 bases from V and 0 bases from J, the junction contained 8 bases not matched to a gene. The CDR3 nucleotides read TGTGCCAGCAGTTTGAGGACAGGCACCTATAGCAATCAGCCCCAGCATTTT. Its protein is CASSLRTGTYSNQPQHF.

The CDR3 DNA follows: TGTGCCAGCAGCCCTAGTCGATCTGGAAACACCATATATTTT. Protein sequence: CASSPSRSGNTIYF. The J gene is TRBJ1-3, the V gene TRBV13; D is unresolved. This CDR3 contains 14 residues. The V and J ends lost 5 bases and 1 base respectively, with 9 bases between them. CDR1 PRHDT and CDR2 FYEKMQ come from the germline V gene (reference sequence).

The V gene is TRBV7-8, the J gene TRBJ2-3, with TRBD2 identical over 13 bases. Germline CDR1 reads SGHVS; CDR2 reads FQNEAQ. The CDR3 extends over 17 amino acids. The V segment lost 5 bases and the J segment 0 bases; nucleotides outside the gene matches: 5. The CDR3 spells CASSAGLAGSSTDTQYF. In DNA form, the CDR3 reads TGTGCCAGCAGCGCGGGACTAGCGGGGTCTAGCACAGATACGCAGTATTTT.

The gene calls are TRBV28 and TRBJ2-1; 8 nucleotides align to TRBD1. Germline CDR1 reads MDHEN; CDR2 reads SYDVKM. The CDR3 runs to 20 residues. Trimming removed 3 bases from V and 6 bases from J; junction bases left unmatched: 22. The CDR3 here is CASSFPSGTGMPLRINEQFF. The CDR3 coding sequence is TGTGCCAGCAGTTTTCCTTCCGGGACAGGTATGCCCCTCAGGATCAATGAGCAGTTCTTC. Using reference TRBV28 and TRBJ2-1 for the parts outside the CDR3, the full variable domain is DVKVTQSSRYLVKRTGEKVFLECVQDMDHENMFWYRQDPGLGLRLIYFSYDVKMKEKGDIPEGYSVSREKKERFSLILESASTNQTSMYLCASSFPSGTGMPLRINEQFFGPGTRLTVL.

The chain recombines TRBV6-7 with TRBJ2-1; D remains unclear. TRBV6-7 qualifies as an ORF whose function is uncertain. The germline V and J ends were trimmed by 6 bases and 0 bases, with 6 bases remaining between them. The CDR3 is 13 amino acids. For the CDR3, the DNA is TGTGCCAGCAGGTGCTCCTCCTACAATGAGCAGTTCTTC. Its translation is CASRCSSYNEQFF.

V and J are TRBV4-3 and TRBJ2-1, with 13 bases matching TRBD2. Germline CDR1 LGHNA, CDR2 YSLEER. The CDR3 spans 18 residues. V shed 0 bases, J shed 8 bases, and the junction held 10 bases outside the gene matches. The CDR3 reads CASSQDPLGTSGNHEQFF. In DNA form, the CDR3 reads TGCGCCAGCAGCCAAGATCCTCTGGGGACTAGCGGGAACCATGAGCAGTTCTTC.

The chain joins TRBV6-5 to TRBJ1-1; D not certain. Germline CDR1 is MNHEY and CDR2 is SVGAGI. V gave up 0 bases and J gave up 7 bases, with 9 bases separating them. There are 13 residues in the CDR3. The CDR3 reads CASSYSHLSEAFF. The CDR3, as DNA: TGTGCCAGCAGTTACTCGCACCTCAGTGAAGCTTTCTTT.

The chain joins TRBV5-1 to TRBJ1-1, with TRBD1 matching 8 bases. V lost 0 bases to trimming and J lost 2 bases; unmatched junction nucleotides: 6. The CDR3 consists of 16 residues. The V gene's germline CDR1 is SGHRS and CDR2 YFSETQ. CDR3 DNA sequence: TGCGCCAGCAGCTTGGCCACGGACAGGGTAAACACTGAAGCTTTCTTT. Protein product: CASSLATDRVNTEAFF.

V and J are TRBV19 and TRBJ2-7; 7 nucleotides match TRBD1. Germline-derived CDR1 and CDR2 are LNHDA and SQIVND (reference sequence). The CDR3 covers 15 residues. V was pared by 3 bases and J by 3 bases, with 8 bases of the junction left unmatched. Here the CDR3 DNA reads TGTGCCAGTAGTATTAAGGGGACAGTCTACTACGAGCAGTACTTC. It encodes CASSIKGTVYYEQYF. Full variable domain (outside the CDR3, taken from reference TRBV19 and TRBJ2-7): DGGITQSPKYLFRKEGQNVTLSCEQNLNHDAMYWYRQDPGQGLRLIYYSQIVNDFQKGDIAEGYSVSREKKESFPLTVTSAQKNPTAFYLCASSIKGTVYYEQYFGPGTRLTVT.

V and J are TRBV2 and TRBJ2-7, with D possibly TRBD2 on 6 matching bases. The length of the CDR3 is 14 residues. Germline V CDR1 and CDR2: SNHLY, FYNNEI. V gave up 2 bases and J gave up 6 bases, with 14 bases separating them. For the CDR3, the DNA is TGTGCCAGCAGTGAAACGATAGCGGCCTTCGAGCAGTACGTC. Residues: CASSETIAAFEQYV.

This sequence joins TRBV28 and TRBJ1-4, with TRBD1 as a possible D gene (6 bases). The CDR3 has 15 amino acids. V was trimmed by 6 bases and J by 6 bases, leaving 17 bases between them. From germline, CDR1 is MDHEN and CDR2 SYDVKM. CDR3 amino acids: CASSPLGRGDEKLFF. CDR3 bases: TGTGCCAGCAGCCCCCTGGGCAGGGGAGATGAAAAACTGTTTTTT.

The J gene is TRBJ2-1, the V gene TRBV15; 7 bases agree with TRBD2. The germline gives CDR1 LNHNV, CDR2 YYDKDF (reference sequence). V was clipped by 0 bases and J by 7 bases; unmatched bases: 9. This CDR3 has 16 amino acids. The CDR3 bases are TGTGCCACCAGCAGAGATGGTAGCGGGTCCTTGAATGAGCAGTTCTTC. Amino acid sequence: CATSRDGSGSLNEQFF.

V is TRBV2 and J is TRBJ2-5; TRBD1 aligns across 7 bases. There are 13 residues in the CDR3. J was trimmed by 2 bases and V by 6 bases; bases with no gene match: 3. Germline CDR1 and CDR2: SNHLY and FYNNEI. The CDR3 sequence: CASSGTAQETQYF. In nucleotides, the CDR3 is TGTGCCAGCAGCGGGACAGCTCAAGAGACCCAGTACTTC. The full variable domain, its missing parts supplied by reference TRBV2 and TRBJ2-5, is EPEVTQTPSHQVTQMGQEVILRCVPISNHLYFYWYRQILGQKVEFLVSFYNNEISEKSEIFDDQFSVERPDGSNFTLKIRSTKLEDSAMYFCASSGTAQETQYFGPGTRLLVL.

The V call is TRBV18, the J call TRBJ2-1, with 8 bases identical to TRBD1. Germline loops: CDR1 KGHSH, CDR2 LQKENI. The ends lost 3 bases at V and 7 bases at J; junction bases unmatched: 8. This CDR3 region has 15 residues. The CDR3 DNA follows: TGTGCCAGCTCACCTTCGGGAACAGGGGGGAATGAGCAGTTCTTC. Translated, it gives CASSPSGTGGNEQFF. The full variable domain, with the rest looked up from reference TRBV18 and TRBJ2-1, is NAGVMQNPRHLVRRRGQEARLRCSPMKGHSHVYWYRQLPEEGLKFMVYLQKENIIDESGMPKERFSAEFPKEGPSILRIQQVVRGDSAAYFCASSPSGTGGNEQFFGPGTRLTVL.

This sequence joins TRBV2 and TRBJ2-3; weak D call: TRBD2 (7 bases). The CDR3 loop spans 13 amino acids. V lost 7 bases, J lost 5 bases, and 13 bases lay in between. Germline CDR1 is SNHLY and CDR2 is FYNNEI. CDR3 loop: CASTGGYGDTQYF. The DNA for the CDR3 is TGTGCCAGCACGGGGGGCTATGGAGATACGCAGTATTTT.

V is TRBV4-2 and J is TRBJ1-1; 8 bases line up with TRBD1. Germline trimming cut 1 base from V and 6 bases from J; bases unmatched to any gene: 4. The germline CDR1 and CDR2 sequences are LGHNA and YNFKEQ. The CDR3 contains 14 residues. This chain's CDR3 is CASSQVGTGPEAFF. As DNA, the CDR3 is TGTGCCAGCAGCCAAGTCGGGACAGGTCCTGAAGCTTTCTTT.

J is TRBJ2-2 and V is TRBV5-1; a possible D gene is TRBD2 (5 bases). The germline gives CDR1 SGHRS, CDR2 YFSETQ. Trimming took 3 bases from V and 1 from J, leaving 7 bases between them. This CDR3 is 14 amino acids long. Here the CDR3 reads CASSSSWNTGELFF. DNA of the CDR3: TGCGCCAGCAGCTCTAGCTGGAACACCGGGGAGCTGTTTTTT.

This chain connects TRBV14 to TRBJ1-1; 7 nucleotides line up with TRBD1. The CDR3 is 15 residues long. After removal of 4 bases from V and 4 bases from J, the junction contained 9 bases not matched to a gene. Germline loops: CDR1 SGHDN, CDR2 FVKESK. This chain's CDR3 is CASSRKRQGSTEAFF. In DNA, the CDR3 is TGTGCCAGCAGCCGAAAAAGACAGGGCAGCACTGAAGCTTTCTTT.

V usage is TRBV7-9 and J usage is TRBJ2-3; TRBD1 matches 8 bases. V lost 1 base and J lost 8; bases outside the gene matches: 5. In germline, CDR1 is SEHNR, CDR2 FQNEAQ (reference sequence). This CDR3 contains 14 residues. The CDR3 nucleotides are TGTGCCAGCAGCTTAGGGACAGGGAAGGTTACGCAGTATTTT. Translation: CASSLGTGKVTQYF.

The chain uses TRBV7-2 and TRBJ2-1; 7 nucleotides line up with TRBD1. The germline gives CDR1 SGHTA, CDR2 FQGNSA. The CDR3 has 15 amino acids. After removal of 5 bases from V and 4 bases from J, the junction contained 8 bases not matched to a gene. The CDR3, as DNA: TGTGCCAGCAGCCGGGACAGAGCCTTATACAATGAGCAGTTCTTC. The encoded protein is CASSRDRALYNEQFF.